This TCR beta chain is from a study of regulatory T cells in long-lasting Graves disease. Time point given: newly diagnosed GD, antithyroid drugs for less than 3 months. The authors made the TCR library using RNA they extracted from PBMCs. Construction of the TCR beta libraries employed iRepertoire HTBI primers in conjunction with Arm-PCR of CDR3 regions. Via MiXCR, TCRdb re-called the multiplex PCR reads, giving one row per CDR3 protein. The table includes more than 300,000 distinct CDR3 sequences, about an eighth detected once. The V end lost 6 bases, the J end lost 8 bases, and 19 bases lay between the germline ends. The CDR3 has 14 residues. Germline CDR1 MNHNS, CDR2 SASEGT. Worth noting for this clonotype: Its target is not known.

Notes on the study in general: Sample size was small, which may have lowered accuracy.

These data also featured in a second study, about T cells in Graves' hyperthyroidism and ophthalmopathy. In that study: Stable Graves' hyperthyroidism denoted no ophthalmopathy progression over 18 months.

The gene calls are TRBV6-1 and TRBJ1-2; a possible D gene is TRBD1 (6 bases). Sequences were derived from peripheral blood mononuclear cells (PBMCs), sampled at new diagnosis, from a patient treated with antithyroid drugs. This clonotype was obtained from a young woman with Graves disease. The CDR3 region is CASSSWDTPEGYTF. The CDR3 nucleotides read TGTGCCAGCAGCTCCTGGGACACCCCGGAGGGCTACACCTTC.